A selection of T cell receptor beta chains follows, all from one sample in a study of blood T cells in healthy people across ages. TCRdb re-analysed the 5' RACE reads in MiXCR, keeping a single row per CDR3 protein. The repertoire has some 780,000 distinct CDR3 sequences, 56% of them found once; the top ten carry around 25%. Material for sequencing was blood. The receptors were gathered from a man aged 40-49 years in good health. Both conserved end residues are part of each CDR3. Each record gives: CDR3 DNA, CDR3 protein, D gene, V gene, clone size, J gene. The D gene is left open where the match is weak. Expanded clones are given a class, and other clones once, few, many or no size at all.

TGTGCCACCAGGGGGACAATCACAACTAATGAAAAACTGTTTTTT | CATRGTITTNEKLFF | TRBD1 | TRBV7-6 | - | TRBJ1-4
TGTGCCAGCAGCTTGGGGGGGACAGCCCAAAACATTCAGTACTTC | CASSLGGTAQNIQYF | TRBD1 | TRBV5-4 | few | TRBJ2-4
TGCGCCAGCGACGAAAAAGGAGGCAATCAGCCCCAGCATTTT | CASDEKGGNQPQHF | - | TRBV10-2 | - | TRBJ1-5
TGTGCCAGCATTTCCGGTAGCTCCTACAATGAGCAGTTCTTC | CASISGSSYNEQFF | - | TRBV12-3/TRBV12-4 | few | TRBJ2-1
TGTGCCAGCAGTGAATGGGGGGCAGAAGAGACCCAGTACTTC | CASSEWGAEETQYF | - | TRBV25-1 | - | TRBJ2-5
TGTGCCAGCAGCTACGACGGGGCAGGGGAGGGCTACACCTTC | CASSYDGAGEGYTF | - | TRBV7-2 | - | TRBJ1-2
TGCGCCAGCAGCCAGCTAGAAGGCACAGATACGCAGTATTTT | CASSQLEGTDTQYF | - | TRBV5-1 | - | TRBJ2-3
TGTGCCAGTAGTTACTCGGGCGTTAACTATGGCTACACCTTC | CASSYSGVNYGYTF | - | TRBV6-2/TRBV6-3 | - | TRBJ1-2
TGTGCCAGCAGTGACCAAGGAGGGAGCACCGGGGAGCTGTTTTTT | CASSDQGGSTGELFF | - | TRBV6-1 | - | TRBJ2-2
TGTGCCAGCAGCCAAATTCCGGGGCTGTTCAGGGGCTTACCTCAAGAGACCCAGTACTTC | CASSQIPGLFRGLPQETQYF | - | TRBV3-1 | few | TRBJ2-5
TGCAGTGCTAGGGACAGGGTTGTTAACATTCAGTACTTC | CSARDRVVNIQYF | TRBD1 | TRBV20-1 | few | TRBJ2-4
TGTGCCAACGGTGCGGGAGGGCCGAGGGAGACCCAGTACTTC | CANGAGGPRETQYF | TRBD2 | TRBV2 | few | TRBJ2-5
TGTGCCAGCAGCCGTGGGTCTAACTATGGCTACACCTTC | CASSRGSNYGYTF | - | TRBV3-1 | - | TRBJ1-2
TGTGCCAGCAGTTCGGGCAGGGGTGAGCAGTTCTTC | CASSSGRGEQFF | - | TRBV6-6 | - | TRBJ2-1
TGTGCCACCAGGAGTCAAGGGGCTTTCTCTGGGGCCAACGTCCTGACTTTC | CATRSQGAFSGANVLTF | - | TRBV15 | few | TRBJ2-6
TGCGCCAGCAGGCCGGGACAGGTCACAGATACGCAGTATTTT | CASRPGQVTDTQYF | TRBD1 | TRBV5-1 | few | TRBJ2-3
TGTGCCAGCAGCTCGTCACAGGGGGCTGGAAACACCATATATTTT | CASSSSQGAGNTIYF | TRBD1 | TRBV7-7 | - | TRBJ1-3
TGTGCCATCAAAACAGACATTACAAATGAGCAGTACTTC | CAIKTDITNEQYF | - | TRBV10-3 | few | TRBJ2-5
TGTGCCAGCAGTTTGGGCACAGACTGGATCGGCAATGAGCAGTTCTTC | CASSLGTDWIGNEQFF | - | TRBV12-3/TRBV12-4 | - | TRBJ2-1
TGCGCCAGCAGCTCGGTGACTAGCGGGAGTTTTGAGCAGTACTTC | CASSSVTSGSFEQYF | TRBD2 | TRBV5-1 | - | TRBJ2-7
TGTGCCAGCAGCTTAGGTATCTTAGAGACTAGGGAGCGCAATGAGCAGTTCTTC | CASSLGILETRERNEQFF | - | TRBV7-8 | once | TRBJ2-1
TGTGCCAGCAGTGAGGAGGAATCCGGGGAGCTGTTTTTT | CASSEEESGELFF | - | TRBV6-4 | - | TRBJ2-2
TGTGCCAGCAGTCTAGGGACTAGCGGGACAGGGCGAAACATTCAGTACTTC | CASSLGTSGTGRNIQYF | TRBD2 | TRBV27 | few | TRBJ2-4
TGTGCCAGCCGTGACGAAGGGTCATACAATGAGCAGTTCTTC | CASRDEGSYNEQFF | - | TRBV5-8 | - | TRBJ2-1
TGCAGTGCCATAACAATAGCAGGGGACGTTCAGTACTTC | CSAITIAGDVQYF | - | TRBV20-1 | few | TRBJ2-7
TGTGCCAGCAAACTTGTCCTTCCGTTCTCCTACAATGAGCAGTTCTTC | CASKLVLPFSYNEQFF | - | TRBV7-9 | - | TRBJ2-1
TGTGCCACTCGCTCCGGGACGAACACAGATACGCAGTATTTT | CATRSGTNTDTQYF | - | TRBV15 | few | TRBJ2-3
TGTGCCAGCAGAGCAGGGGTAAATGGAAACACTGAAGCTTTCTTT | CASRAGVNGNTEAFF | - | TRBV7-2 | - | TRBJ1-1
TGTGCCAGCAACCCGGGACACTCCTACGAGCAGTACTTC | CASNPGHSYEQYF | - | TRBV7-8 | few | TRBJ2-7
TGTGCCAGCTCACTAAACCGGGCCCTAGGGATGACTGAAGCTTTCTTT | CASSLNRALGMTEAFF | - | TRBV18 | - | TRBJ1-1
TGCGCCAGCAGCCATGTCGGGGGAGGGGCTCGCTACGAGCAGTACTTC | CASSHVGGGARYEQYF | TRBD2 | TRBV4-3 | - | TRBJ2-7
TGCAGTGCGATCTGGGACTTTAATCAGCCCCAGCATTTT | CSAIWDFNQPQHF | - | TRBV20-1 | few | TRBJ1-5
TGCAGCGTTACCGGGACAGGATGGGAGACCCAGTACTTC | CSVTGTGWETQYF | TRBD1 | TRBV29-1 | - | TRBJ2-5
TGTGCCAGCAGCTTAGGAACTAGCGGGAGGGCCAATGAGCAGTTCTTC | CASSLGTSGRANEQFF | TRBD2 | TRBV7-8 | few | TRBJ2-1
TGTGCCAGCGTCCGGGAGACAGATACGCAGTATTTT | CASVRETDTQYF | - | TRBV12-3/TRBV12-4 | - | TRBJ2-3
TGTGCCAGCAGTTCCGATTCTAGCCTAGCCAAAAACATTCAGTACTTC | CASSSDSSLAKNIQYF | - | TRBV28 | - | TRBJ2-4
TGTGCCAGCATATACGGAGGGGATGAGCAGTTCTTC | CASIYGGDEQFF | - | TRBV2 | - | TRBJ2-1
TGTGCCAGCAGCGGACCAGGCCCGCGTTCCTATGGCTACACCTTC | CASSGPGPRSYGYTF | - | TRBV3-1 | - | TRBJ1-2
TGTGCCAGTACATCTAGAGACCCCCCTTACGAGCAGTACTTC | CASTSRDPPYEQYF | - | TRBV19 | - | TRBJ2-7
TGCAGTGCTAGAGACGACGACCGGACAGCCCAGGTAGAGCAGTACTTC | CSARDDDRTAQVEQYF | - | TRBV20-1 | - | TRBJ2-7
TGTGCCAGCAGCCAAGCGGCAGGGGGGGACGAGCAGTACTTC | CASSQAAGGDEQYF | - | TRBV3-1 | - | TRBJ2-7
TGTGCCAGCAGCTTCCGACTCCAAGAGACCCAGTACTTC | CASSFRLQETQYF | - | TRBV11-2 | - | TRBJ2-5
TGTGCCAGCAGAGAACAGGGGCAAGAGACCCAGTACTTC | CASREQGQETQYF | TRBD1 | TRBV12-3/TRBV12-4 | - | TRBJ2-5
TGCAGTGCCCGCCCACTCCCCGGTGAGACCCAGTACTTC | CSARPLPGETQYF | - | TRBV20-1 | - | TRBJ2-5